The 11 T cell receptor beta chains given below trace back to one sample, sequenced in a study of CD8 T cells in Susac syndrome. The authors reverse transcribed roughly 0.5 to 1 ug RNA with random hexamers. One entry per CDR3 protein results from TCRdb running MiXCR on the immunoSEQ multiplex PCR reads. The sample shows around 170,000 distinct CDR3 sequences, around 95% of them seen only once. The material sequenced was CD4+ T cells from PBMCs. The receptor set was obtained from a human donor with Susac syndrome.

The chain carries TRBV7-7 and TRBJ2-1, with TRBD1 matching 8 bases. The CDR3 runs to 15 residues. CDR1 and CDR2 (germline): SSHAT, FNYEAQ (reference sequence). The ends lost 5 bases at V and 1 base at J; junction bases unmatched: 4. The CDR3 nucleotides are TGTGCCAGCAGCCCCGACAGGGGATCCTACAATGAGCAGTTCTTC. Amino acid sequence: CASSPDRGSYNEQFF. Combining the CDR3 with reference TRBV7-7 and TRBJ2-1 gives the whole variable domain GAGVSQSPRYKVTKRGQDVTLRCDPISSHATLYWYQQALGQGPEFLTYFNYEAQPDKSGLPSDRFSAERPEGSISTLTIQRTEQRDSAMYRCASSPDRGSYNEQFFGPGTRLTVL.

The rearrangement uses TRBV4-1 and TRBJ2-7, with D possibly being TRBD2 (7 bases). Germline CDR1 and CDR2: MGHRA and YSYEKL. The CDR3 spans 16 residues. Trimming removed 2 bases from V and 7 bases from J, with 21 bases in between. Here the CDR3 reads CASSQSIGGATGEQYF. The CDR3 bases are TGCGCCAGCAGCCAAAGTATAGGGGGGGCCACTGGGGAGCAGTACTTC.

This clonotype has a single count. CDR3 in DNA: TGTGCCAGCAGCTTGACAGGGTATAGCGGCTACACCTTC. Amino acid sequence: CASSLTGYSGYTF. The chain is built from TRBV7-2 and TRBJ1-2; TRBD1 matches at 7 bases. The germline CDR1 and CDR2 sequences are SGHTA and FQGNSA. The CDR3 spans 13 residues. The V gene end was trimmed by 3 bases and the J gene end by 8 bases; junction bases not matched to a gene: 6.

V is TRBV30 and J is TRBJ1-6; tentative D call: TRBD1 (5 bases). The CDR3 totals 13 residues. CDR1 and CDR2 from the germline V gene are GTSNPN and SVGIG (reference sequence). Trimming removed 3 bases from V and 6 bases from J, with 9 bases in between. For the CDR3, the DNA is TGTGCCTGGAGGGGGACCTTTAATTCACCCCTCCACTTT. Translation gives CAWRGTFNSPLHF.

This clonotype showed up just once. This chain links TRBV15 with TRBJ1-5; the D gene is possibly TRBD1 (5 bases). Germline V lookup: CDR1 LNHNV, CDR2 YYDKDF (reference sequence). The CDR3 runs to 16 residues. V was shortened by 4 bases and J by 3 bases, with 16 bases between the two germline ends. CDR3 nucleotides: TGTGCCACCAGCAATCCGTTGGGGCAGCCCAATCAGCCCCAGCATTTT. It codes for CATSNPLGQPNQPQHF. Full variable domain (remainder filled in from reference TRBV15 and TRBJ1-5): DAMVIQNPRYQVTQFGKPVTLSCSQTLNHNVMYWYQQKSSQAPKLLFHYYDKDFNNEADTPDNFQSRRPNTSFCFLDIRSPGLGDTAMYLCATSNPLGQPNQPQHFGDGTRLSIL.

The chain couples TRBV9 to TRBJ1-1; possible D gene TRBD1, 5 bases. CDR1 is SGDLS and CDR2 is YYNGEE in the germline V gene. This CDR3 spans 15 amino acids. V lost 1 base and J lost 1, with 11 bases in between. The CDR3 coding sequence is TGTGCCAGCAGCGTACAGGGCCTGGGGAACACTGAAGCTTTCTTT. Protein product: CASSVQGLGNTEAFF.

V gene TRBV28 combines with J gene TRBJ2-3; possible D gene TRBD2, 6 bases. Germline CDR1 MDHEN, CDR2 SYDVKM. Trimming took off 5 bases at V and 6 bases at J, with 18 bases between the two ends. CDR3 length: 15 residues. The CDR3 protein is CASSPFWRGGDTQYF. The CDR3, as DNA: TGTGCCAGCAGTCCTTTCTGGCGGGGAGGCGATACGCAGTATTTT.

This clonotype appeared a single time. This rearrangement joins TRBV14 to TRBJ1-1, with D uncertain. There are 17 residues in the CDR3. V lost 0 bases to trimming and J lost 4 bases, with 18 bases between them. Germline-derived CDR1 and CDR2 are SGHDN and FVKESK. The CDR3 reads CASSQDPWRGGGTEAFF. In DNA form, the CDR3 reads TGTGCCAGCAGCCAAGATCCATGGCGGGGTGGAGGCACTGAAGCTTTCTTT.

J is TRBJ1-1 and V is TRBV5-4, with D unclear. The CDR3 length is 14 residues. Trimming shortened V by 4 bases and J by 2 bases, and 12 bases separated the two germline ends. The germline gives CDR1 SGHNT, CDR2 YYREEE (reference sequence). The CDR3 DNA sequence: TGTGCCAGCAGCGGTGACTACTACAACACTGAAGCTTTCTTT. Translated: CASSGDYYNTEAFF. Drawing the rest from reference TRBV5-4 and TRBJ1-1, the complete variable domain is ETGVTQSPTHLIKTRGQQVTLRCSSQSGHNTVSWYQQALGQGPQFIFQYYREEENGRGNFPPRFSGLQFPNYSSELNVNALELDDSALYLCASSGDYYNTEAFFGQGTRLTVV.

This sequence joins TRBV5-4 and TRBJ2-5, with D possibly being TRBD2 (5 bases). Germline CDR1 and CDR2: SGHNT and YYREEE (reference sequence). This CDR3 comprises 15 residues. The V end was cut by 4 bases, the J end by 1 base, with 14 bases between. The DNA for the CDR3 is TGTGCCAGCAGCCTCCCCCTGGCGGGCCAAGAGACCCAGTACTTC. As protein: CASSLPLAGQETQYF.

The chain has TRBV14 and TRBJ2-5, with D uncertain. The CDR3 totals 14 residues. The germline CDR1 and CDR2 sequences are SGHDN and FVKESK. V gave up 4 bases and J gave up 2 bases, with 11 bases separating them. The CDR3 spells CASSRKQLQETQYF. The CDR3 nucleotides read TGTGCCAGCAGCCGGAAGCAGTTACAAGAGACCCAGTACTTC.